The 30 T cell receptor beta chains in this list originate from one sample, sequenced in a study of cytomegalovirus exposure and HLA in healthy donors. The PCR contained 60 Vbeta and 13 Jbeta primers. Method: immunoSEQ multiplex PCR; TCRdb's copy keeps in-frame clones and lacks some. The sample has about 280,000 clones, over 85% seen once. The sample consisted of PBMCs. The origin of the receptors is a woman younger than 35 in good health and CMV-seronegative.

J is TRBJ2-1 and V is TRBV6-6; D unresolved. V was shortened by 0 bases and J by 5 bases, with 8 bases between the two germline ends. Germline V gene sequence: CDR1 MNHNY, CDR2 SVGAGI (reference sequence). The CDR3 totals 14 residues. This CDR3 is CASSYSPLNNEQFF. In DNA, the CDR3 is TGTGCCAGCAGTTACTCCCCTTTAAACAATGAGCAGTTCTTC.

The J gene is TRBJ2-2, the V gene TRBV2; D ambiguous. The V gene lost 6 bases and the J gene lost 6 bases, with 8 bases spanning the gap. The V gene's germline CDR1 is SNHLY and CDR2 FYNNEI. CDR3 size: 12 residues. CDR3 in amino acids: CASSELSGELFF. In nucleotides, the CDR3 is TGTGCCAGCAGCGAGTTATCCGGGGAGCTGTTTTTT.

J is TRBJ2-1 and V is TRBV10-3, with 10 bases identical to TRBD1. This CDR3 comprises 14 residues. Germline CDR1 is ENHRY and CDR2 is SYGVKD. Trimming removed 0 bases from V and 10 bases from J; junction bases left unmatched: 3. The CDR3 sequence: CAISESVTGGEQFF. CDR3 coding DNA: TGTGCCATCAGTGAGTCTGTGACAGGGGGCGAGCAGTTCTTC.

The chain employs TRBV6-5 and TRBJ1-2, with D unresolved. Germline assignment: CDR1 MNHEY and CDR2 SVGAGI. Trimming pared 5 bases from V and 7 bases from J, leaving 17 bases between. CDR3 length: 14 residues. CDR3 sequence reads: CASSPPPGGGGYTF. The DNA of the CDR3 is TGTGCCAGCAGTCCCCCACCGGGAGGAGGTGGCTACACCTTC.

For the CDR3, the DNA is TGTGCCAGCAGCTTAGAGGTGGGGTCGGGGTACAATGAGCAGTTCTTC. This codes for CASSLEVGSGYNEQFF. The rearrangement uses TRBV11-3 and TRBJ2-1; a possible D gene is TRBD2 (5 bases). Per the germline V gene, CDR1 is SGHNT and CDR2 is YENEEA. The CDR3 loop spans 16 amino acids. V lost 0 bases to trimming and J lost 4 bases, with 13 bases between them.

The chain carries TRBV21-1 and TRBJ2-7; TRBD2, the table's D call, lacks a check against the DNA. TRBV21-1 is marked as a pseudogene. The CDR3 covers 14 residues. In nucleotides, the CDR3 is TGTGCCAGTCCTCGGTGGGAGCGAGTCCACGAGCAGTACTTC. Protein sequence: CASPRWERVHEQYF.

The chain employs TRBV10-1 and TRBJ2-1; 10 bases fit TRBD2. Germline CDR1 is WNHNN and CDR2 is SYGVQD (reference sequence). The trim removed 3 bases at V and 5 bases at J, leaving 4 bases unmatched. This CDR3 comprises 15 residues. The chain's CDR3 is CASSDRSGGHNEQFF. The CDR3 nucleotides read TGCGCCAGCAGTGATCGTAGCGGGGGGCACAATGAGCAGTTCTTC.

The table lists this clone with a count of one. V and J are TRBV11-2 and TRBJ1-2; 11 bases match TRBD1. The CDR3 loop spans 15 amino acids. Germline assignment: CDR1 SGHAT and CDR2 FQNNGV. J was trimmed by 5 bases and V by 5 bases; bases with no gene match: 7. The CDR3 sequence is CASSVSGTGGYGYTF. In DNA form, the CDR3 reads TGTGCCAGCAGCGTATCCGGGACAGGGGGGTATGGCTACACCTTC.

The J gene is TRBJ2-1, the V gene TRBV19; 8 bases are a match to TRBD2. Germline values: CDR1 LNHDA, CDR2 SQIVND (reference sequence). The length of the CDR3 is 16 residues. The V segment lost 5 bases and the J segment 7 bases; nucleotides outside the gene matches: 13. CDR3 loop: CASSSTGTRLSNEQFF. The CDR3 DNA reads TGTGCCAGTAGTTCCACCGGGACTAGGTTAAGTAATGAGCAGTTCTTC.

This clone was recorded only once. The V and J genes are TRBV11-3 and TRBJ2-1; 7 bases fit TRBD1. This CDR3 has 13 amino acids. The germline V gene has CDR1 SGHNT and CDR2 YENEEA. V lost 5 bases and J lost 7; bases outside the gene matches: 5. CDR3 loop: CASSPGTVNEQFF. The CDR3 region has the DNA TGTGCCAGCAGCCCAGGGACAGTGAATGAGCAGTTCTTC. Using reference TRBV11-3 and TRBJ2-1 for the parts outside the CDR3, the full variable domain is EAGVVQSPRYKIIEKKQPVAFWCNPISGHNTLYWYLQNLGQGPELLIRYENEEAVDDSQLPKDRFSAERLKGVDSTLKIQPAELGDSAVYLCASSPGTVNEQFFGPGTRLTVL.

The chain has TRBV5-1 and TRBJ1-2, with D uncertain. The CDR3 contains 15 residues. From germline, CDR1 is SGHRS and CDR2 YFSETQ. V lost 4 bases and J lost 8, with 21 bases in between. The CDR3 is CASSNITTGSEGYTF. CDR3 DNA: TGCGCCAGCAGCAATATTACCACCGGGAGTGAGGGCTACACCTTC.

The chain carries TRBV7-3 and TRBJ2-3, with 11 bases matching TRBD2. J was trimmed by 2 bases and V by 3 bases; bases with no gene match: 1. The CDR3 consists of 15 residues. The germline V gene encodes CDR1 SGHTA and CDR2 FQGTGA. CDR3 amino acids: CASSFSGGATDTQYF. The CDR3 DNA sequence: TGTGCCAGCAGCTTTAGCGGGGGGGCCACAGATACGCAGTATTTT. The full variable domain, with the rest looked up from reference TRBV7-3 and TRBJ2-3, is GAGVSQTPSNKVTEKGKYVELRCDPISGHTALYWYRQSLGQGPEFLIYFQGTGAADDSGLPNDRFFAVRPEGSVSTLKIQRTERGDSAVYLCASSFSGGATDTQYFGPGTRLTVL.

This clone was detected a few times. The rearrangement links TRBV12-5 to TRBJ1-1; 8 nucleotides align to TRBD1. The CDR3 sequence is 13 residues long. CDR1 is LGHNT, CDR2 FRNRAP, per germline. The ends lost 5 bases at V and 8 bases at J; junction bases unmatched: 7. In nucleotides, the CDR3 is TGTGCTAGTGGTCCTAACCAGGGGGCGGAAGCTTTCTTT. Translated: CASGPNQGAEAFF.

The rearrangement uses TRBV6-5 and TRBJ1-4; a weak D match, TRBD1 (5 bases). The CDR3 runs to 12 residues. Germline V gives CDR1 MNHEY, CDR2 SVGAGI. The ends were cut back, 6 bases at V and 8 bases at J, with 10 bases in the middle. Here the CDR3 DNA reads TGTGCCAGCAGCAGGGTCGGGGAAAAACTGTTTTTT. It yields the protein CASSRVGEKLFF.

The chain couples TRBV6-5 to TRBJ2-7; 10 bases align to TRBD1. The CDR3 is 15 residues long. Germline V lookup: CDR1 MNHEY, CDR2 SVGAGI. Trimming took 6 bases from V and 2 from J; bases not matched to a gene: 7. The CDR3 bases are TGTGCCAGCAGCCTAGGACAGGGGGAGGCCTACGAGCAGTACTTC. Translation gives CASSLGQGEAYEQYF.

Only a few counts were recorded for this clone. The chain has TRBV6-4 and TRBJ2-1; D perhaps matches TRBD2 (7 bases). Trimming cost V 3 bases and J 15 bases, with 12 bases left between them. CDR1 is MRHNA and CDR2 is SNTAGT in the germline V gene. This CDR3 region has 11 residues. CDR3 sequence: CASSEGGALFF. The CDR3 DNA reads TGTGCCAGCAGTGAGGGGGGGGCACTGTTCTTC.

The rearrangement links TRBV19 to TRBJ1-1; D possibly corresponds to TRBD1 (6 bases). The CDR3 contains 16 residues. Between the trimmed V and J ends, which lost 7 bases and 1 base, there was a span of 19 bases. Germline CDR1 and CDR2: LNHDA and SQIVND (reference sequence). The CDR3 bases are TGTGCCAGTATGAGGAGGGGGGGACACGCGAACACTGAAGCTTTCTTT. Translating it yields CASMRRGGHANTEAFF.

The sample holds one count of this clone. The chain recombines TRBV19 with TRBJ1-2; D uncertain. This CDR3 region has 12 residues. V lost 6 bases and J 4 bases, leaving 9 bases between the germline ends. Germline V lookup: CDR1 LNHDA, CDR2 SQIVND (reference sequence). CDR3 residues: CASRVQSYGYTF. DNA of the CDR3: TGTGCCAGTAGAGTACAAAGCTATGGCTACACCTTC.

V and J are TRBV5-1 and TRBJ1-6, with TRBD1 matching 7 bases. From germline, CDR1 is SGHRS and CDR2 YFSETQ. With 0 bases clipped from V and 10 bases from J, the junction kept 10 bases outside the gene matches. The CDR3 is 16 amino acids. The CDR3 DNA reads TGCGCCAGCAGCTTGGTTGTAGGGCAGGGGGAATCACCCCTCCACTTT. Translated, it gives CASSLVVGQGESPLHF.

This chain joins TRBV18 and TRBJ2-3; TRBD2 might be the D (5 bases). The germline V gene encodes CDR1 KGHSH and CDR2 LQKENI. The CDR3 loop spans 13 amino acids. Trimming removed 4 bases at V and 2 bases at J, with 7 bases between. CDR3 sequence reads: CASSLGDTDTQYF. The CDR3 DNA follows: TGTGCCAGCTCACTGGGAGACACAGATACGCAGTATTTT.

The chain carries TRBV5-1 and TRBJ1-2; 7 nucleotides line up with TRBD1. The CDR3 is 13 amino acids. CDR1 and CDR2 (germline): SGHRS, YFSETQ. V trimming: 7 bases; J trimming: 4 bases; junction bases outside the gene matches: 7. CDR3 coding DNA: TGCGCCAGCGCGGCAGGGGGTGGCTATGGCTACACCTTC. Its protein product is CASAAGGGYGYTF.

V is TRBV13 and J is TRBJ2-1, with 12 bases fitting TRBD2. The V and J ends lost 4 bases and 2 bases, in that order; junction bases with no gene match: 9. The CDR3 has 18 residues. Looked up from germline, CDR1 is PRHDT and CDR2 is FYEKMQ (reference sequence). The CDR3 nucleotides are TGTGCCAGCAGCTCGGGTCTAGCGGGGGGGCAGACCTACAATGAGCAGTTCTTC. Translating gives CASSSGLAGGQTYNEQFF.

V and J are TRBV19 and TRBJ2-1; 7 nucleotides align to TRBD2. Looked up from germline, CDR1 is LNHDA and CDR2 is SQIVND (reference sequence). Unmatched junction bases numbered 10, after V lost 8 bases and J lost 6 bases. The CDR3 runs to 14 residues. Here the CDR3 DNA reads TGTGCCAGTCAACGAAGCGGGGTAATCAATGAGCAGTTCTTC. It yields the protein CASQRSGVINEQFF.

To note about this clone: The sample contains more than one DNA sequence encoding this CDR3. V and J are TRBV18 and TRBJ2-7; 10 bases line up with TRBD1. Trimming cost V 2 bases and J 3 bases; bases outside gene matches: 1. Germline V gives CDR1 KGHSH, CDR2 LQKENI. This CDR3 comprises 14 residues. The CDR3 DNA reads as TGTGCCAGCTCACCAGGGACAGGGGACTACGAGCAGTACTTC. Its protein product is CASSPGTGDYEQYF.

V usage is TRBV4-1 and J usage is TRBJ1-2, with 7 bases identical to TRBD1. The CDR3 covers 16 residues. Germline values: CDR1 MGHRA, CDR2 YSYEKL. J gave up 8 bases and V 3 bases, and 15 bases lay outside the gene matches. DNA of the CDR3: TGCGCCAGCAGCCAGGCCGGGACAGAAGTCTTTCCGGGCTACACCTTC. Translated, it gives CASSQAGTEVFPGYTF.

The chain couples TRBV6-1 to TRBJ1-3; 8 bases align to TRBD1. The germline gives CDR1 MNHNS, CDR2 SASEGT. J lost 4 bases, V lost 4 bases, and 3 bases had no gene match. The CDR3 consists of 14 residues. The CDR3 nucleotides are TGTGCCAGCAGTGGGACAGGGAGGGGAAACACCATATATTTT. As protein: CASSGTGRGNTIYF.

A single count supports this clone. J is TRBJ1-1 and V is TRBV11-2, with TRBD1 identical over 8 bases. V lost 4 bases to trimming and J lost 5 bases; unmatched junction nucleotides: 6. CDR3 length equals 14 residues. The germline gives CDR1 SGHAT, CDR2 FQNNGV. CDR3 sequence (DNA): TGTGCCAGCAGCTCCGAGACAGGGGAGACTGAAGCTTTCTTT. Translating it yields CASSSETGETEAFF.

The chain recombines TRBV2 with TRBJ2-2, with D possibly matching TRBD1 (6 bases). The CDR3 runs 16 residues. V was cut by 6 bases and J by 0 bases, with 14 bases left in between. CDR1 and CDR2 (germline): SNHLY, FYNNEI. Here the CDR3 reads CASRERTDANTGELFF. The CDR3 DNA follows: TGTGCCAGCAGGGAGAGGACAGACGCGAACACCGGGGAGCTGTTTTTT.

V gene TRBV9 combines with J gene TRBJ2-7; 9 bases match TRBD1. V was clipped by 4 bases and J by 2 bases; unmatched bases: 7. The CDR3 covers 15 residues. Germline loops: CDR1 SGDLS, CDR2 YYNGEE. The CDR3 reads CASSLSGTGTYEQYF. The DNA of the CDR3 is TGTGCCAGCAGCCTATCCGGGACAGGGACCTACGAGCAGTACTTC.

This CDR3 reads CASSQHIQGSSGYTF. Here the CDR3 DNA reads TGTGCCAGCAGCCAACACATACAGGGGAGCTCTGGCTACACCTTC. The chain carries TRBV14 and TRBJ1-2; TRBD1 aligns across 7 bases. The germline V gene encodes CDR1 SGHDN and CDR2 FVKESK. The CDR3 runs 15 residues. The junction had 10 bases not matched to a gene; V was cut back by 2 bases and J by 7 bases.